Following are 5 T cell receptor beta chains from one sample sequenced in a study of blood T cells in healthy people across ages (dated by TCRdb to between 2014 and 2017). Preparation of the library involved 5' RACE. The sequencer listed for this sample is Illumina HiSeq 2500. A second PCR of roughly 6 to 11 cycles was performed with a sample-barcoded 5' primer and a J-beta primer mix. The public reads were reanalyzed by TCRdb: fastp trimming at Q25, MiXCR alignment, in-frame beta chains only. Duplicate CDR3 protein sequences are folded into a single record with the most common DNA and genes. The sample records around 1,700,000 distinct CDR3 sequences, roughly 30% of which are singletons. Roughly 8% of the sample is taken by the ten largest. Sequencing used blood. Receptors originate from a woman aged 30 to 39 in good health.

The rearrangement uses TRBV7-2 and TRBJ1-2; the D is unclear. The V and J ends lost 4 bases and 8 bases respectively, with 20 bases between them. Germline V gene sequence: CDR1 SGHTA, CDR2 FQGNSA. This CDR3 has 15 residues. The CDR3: CASSSYIIGLNGYTF. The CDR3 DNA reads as TGTGCCAGCAGCTCATATATAATAGGGCTGAACGGCTACACCTTC.

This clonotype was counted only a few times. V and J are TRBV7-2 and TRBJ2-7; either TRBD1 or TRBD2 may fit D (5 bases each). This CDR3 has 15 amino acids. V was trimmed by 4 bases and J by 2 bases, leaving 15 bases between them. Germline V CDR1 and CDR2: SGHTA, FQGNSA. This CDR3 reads CASSSPPGLAYEQYF. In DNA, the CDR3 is TGTGCCAGCAGCTCGCCTCCGGGGCTAGCCTACGAGCAGTACTTC.

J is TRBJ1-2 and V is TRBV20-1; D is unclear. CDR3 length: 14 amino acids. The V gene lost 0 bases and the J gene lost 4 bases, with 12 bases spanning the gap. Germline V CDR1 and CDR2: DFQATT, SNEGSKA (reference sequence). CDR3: CSARDSQSFYGYTF. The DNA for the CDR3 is TGCAGTGCTAGAGATTCCCAGAGTTTCTATGGCTACACCTTC.

CDR3: CASSLRGQYQETQYF. The CDR3 nucleotides read TGCGCCAGCAGCTTGCGGGGGCAGTACCAAGAGACCCAGTACTTC. This sequence joins TRBV5-1 and TRBJ2-5; D may be TRBD1 or TRBD2 (6 bases each). V lost 1 base and J lost 0, with 10 bases in between. Germline V CDR1 and CDR2: SGHRS, YFSETQ. This CDR3 has 15 residues.

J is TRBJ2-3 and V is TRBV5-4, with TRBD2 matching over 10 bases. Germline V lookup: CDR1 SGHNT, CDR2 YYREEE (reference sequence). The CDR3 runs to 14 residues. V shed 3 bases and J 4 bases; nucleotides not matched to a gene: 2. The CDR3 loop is CASSWGLASDTQYF. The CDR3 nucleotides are TGTGCCAGCAGCTGGGGACTAGCGTCAGATACGCAGTATTTT.